The 22 T cell receptor beta chains reported below all come from one sample, sequenced in a study of blood T cell repertoires in COVID-19. Clones were sequenced by immunoSEQ multiplex PCR, and TCRdb holds only the in-frame ones, with some missing. Of some 250,000 clones in the sample, over 65% were seen once. Sequencing was carried out using peripheral blood. Source of these receptors: a woman older than 75 with acute or convalescent COVID-19.

The chain couples TRBV5-4 to TRBJ2-5, with TRBD2 matching over 10 bases. The CDR3 runs 16 residues. V trimming: 0 bases; J trimming: 5 bases; junction bases outside the gene matches: 7. Germline V gives CDR1 SGHNT, CDR2 YYREEE (reference sequence). CDR3 in DNA: TGTGCCAGCAGCTTGGCTGGACTAGCGGCCTCCGAGACCCAGTACTTC. Translated: CASSLAGLAASETQYF.

The chain combines TRBV2 with TRBJ2-1, with a weak D call TRBD1 (6 bases). Deletions cut 7 bases from V and 6 bases from J, with 16 bases between. The CDR3 spans 14 residues. CDR1 and CDR2 from the germline V gene are SNHLY and FYNNEI. The DNA for the CDR3 is TGTGCCAGCAAAGTGGGACAAAACAGCAATGAGCAGTTCTTC. This translates into CASKVGQNSNEQFF.

The chain joins TRBV10-3 to TRBJ1-2; no clear D. Germline assignment: CDR1 ENHRY and CDR2 SYGVKD. V was cut by 0 bases and J by 3 bases, with 8 bases left in between. The length of the CDR3 is 14 residues. The CDR3 is CAISESMAHYGYTF. The CDR3, as DNA: TGTGCCATCAGTGAGTCAATGGCCCACTATGGCTACACCTTC.

V and J are TRBV10-1 and TRBJ2-1; 13 nucleotides match TRBD2. Germline CDR1 WNHNN, CDR2 SYGVQD (reference sequence). This CDR3 is 15 amino acids long. The junction had 3 bases not matched to a gene; V was cut back by 6 bases and J by 4 bases. The CDR3 here is CASRGTSGAYNEQFF. The CDR3 coding sequence is TGCGCCAGCAGGGGGACTAGCGGGGCATACAATGAGCAGTTCTTC.

The chain combines TRBV30 with TRBJ1-6; the D is unclear. With 3 bases removed from V and 10 bases from J, the gap between germline ends came to 10 bases. CDR3 length: 12 amino acids. Germline V CDR1 and CDR2: GTSNPN, SVGIG (reference sequence). The CDR3 here is CAWSGVSSPLHF. The DNA of the CDR3 is TGTGCCTGGAGCGGGGTGTCGTCACCCCTCCACTTT.

This clone was seen once. J is TRBJ1-3 and V is TRBV10-3; 12 nucleotides line up with TRBD1. CDR1 is ENHRY and CDR2 is SYGVKD in the germline V gene. There are 15 residues in the CDR3. V lost 6 bases to trimming and J lost 4 bases; unmatched junction nucleotides: 4. The CDR3 nucleotides are TGTGCCATCAGATCCGGGACAGGGGGCGGAAACACCATATATTTT. Its protein product is CAIRSGTGGGNTIYF.

This chain connects TRBV2 to TRBJ1-6; D remains ambiguous. The CDR3 covers 13 residues. Germline CDR1 SNHLY, CDR2 FYNNEI. The V end was cut by 2 bases, the J end by 7 bases, with 6 bases between. CDR3 DNA: TGTGCCAGCAGTGAACACCAGAATTCACCCCTCCACTTT. As protein: CASSEHQNSPLHF.

The chain carries TRBV21-1 and TRBJ1-4; the D call of TRBD1 is as the table states it, not checked on the DNA. TRBV21-1 is a documented pseudogene. This CDR3 spans 16 amino acids. The CDR3 region has the DNA TGTGCCAGCAGGGCGGACAGGGAGCGAACTAATGAAAAACTGTTTTTT. Protein: CASRADRERTNEKLFF.

V and J are TRBV12-3 or TRBV12-4 and TRBJ1-2; D unclear. V was shortened by 6 bases and J by 0 bases, with 8 bases between the two germline ends. This CDR3 contains 13 residues. The CDR3 coding sequence is TGTGCCAGCAGCCCCCGTACTAACTATGGCTACACCTTC. Translated, it gives CASSPRTNYGYTF.

The gene calls are TRBV5-1 and TRBJ1-1; maybe TRBD1 (6 bases). Germline V gives CDR1 SGHRS, CDR2 YFSETQ. The ends were cut back, 4 bases at V and 7 bases at J, with 17 bases in the middle. The CDR3 is made up of 14 amino acids. In nucleotides, the CDR3 is TGCGCCAGCAGCCCCGGGGGGGGGCCAGATGAAGCTTTCTTT. Residues: CASSPGGGPDEAFF. Full variable domain (rest looked up from reference TRBV5-1 and TRBJ1-1): KAGVTQTPRYLIKTRGQQVTLSCSPISGHRSVSWYQQTPGQGLQFLFEYFSETQRNKGNFPGRFSGRQFSNSRSEMNVSTLELGDSALYLCASSPGGGPDEAFFGQGTRLTVV.

In DNA, the CDR3 is TGCGCCAGCAGCCTACTCCCGACCAGCGGGGGAGAGACCCAGTACTTC. Its protein product is CASSLLPTSGGETQYF. The chain couples TRBV5-1 to TRBJ2-5, with 8 bases identical to TRBD2. In germline, CDR1 is SGHRS, CDR2 YFSETQ. Germline trimming cut 4 bases from V and 4 bases from J; bases unmatched to any gene: 12. CDR3 length: 16 residues.

The CDR3 protein is CASSQGTGSSYNSPLHF. In nucleotides, the CDR3 is TGTGCCAGCAGCCAAGGCACAGGGAGCTCCTATAATTCACCCCTCCACTTT. The rearrangement joins TRBV3-1 (or the pseudogene TRBV3-2) to TRBJ1-6; tentatively, D is TRBD1 (6 bases). The germline V and J ends were trimmed by 1 base and 0 bases, with 10 bases remaining between them. The CDR3 sequence is 17 residues long. From germline, CDR1 is LGHDT and CDR2 YNNKEL (reference sequence).

The V call is TRBV20-1, the J call TRBJ1-1; TRBD1 matches at 10 bases. CDR1 DFQATT and CDR2 SNEGSKA come from the germline V gene (reference sequence). V dropped 3 bases and J dropped 4; count of bases not matched to a gene: 5. The CDR3 is 14 residues long. DNA of the CDR3: TGCAGTGCTAGTACGACAGGGGGCCGCACTGAAGCTTTCTTT. Residues: CSASTTGGRTEAFF.

The chain combines TRBV18 with TRBJ2-7; 7 bases are a match to TRBD1. V was clipped by 3 bases and J by 2 bases; unmatched bases: 4. CDR3 size: 14 residues. Per germline, CDR1 KGHSH and CDR2 LQKENI. CDR3 nucleotides: TGTGCCAGCTCACCGGCGACAGGGACCTACGAGCAGTACTTC. Its translation is CASSPATGTYEQYF.

This clone was recorded a few times. The chain is built from TRBV5-1 and TRBJ2-1; D gene unclear. The germline CDR1 and CDR2 sequences are SGHRS and YFSETQ. V lost 0 bases and J lost 5, with 6 bases in between. The CDR3 spans 13 residues. The CDR3 sequence: CASSLGIDNEQFF. The CDR3 DNA sequence: TGCGCCAGCAGCTTGGGTATAGACAATGAGCAGTTCTTC.

CDR3 protein: CASSFAGGARSDTQYF. CDR3 bases: TGTGCCAGCAGCTTCGCGGGGGGCGCAAGGTCAGATACGCAGTATTTT. The chain couples TRBV7-2 to TRBJ2-3; 8 bases fit TRBD2. CDR3 length equals 16 residues. V shed 3 bases and J 4 bases; nucleotides not matched to a gene: 9. Germline V CDR1 and CDR2: SGHTA, FQGNSA.

V gene TRBV2 combines with J gene TRBJ2-7; a weak D match, TRBD1 (6 bases). The CDR3 covers 12 residues. Trimming stripped 11 bases from V and 2 bases from J, with 13 bases between. CDR1 and CDR2 from the germline V gene are SNHLY and FYNNEI. Here the CDR3 DNA reads TGTGCCGGCCGCGGACAGACCTACGAGCAGTACTTC. Its protein is CAGRGQTYEQYF.

The DNA for the CDR3 is TGTGCCAGCAGCCGATGGACAGGGACGAACACCGGGGAGCTGTTTTTT. The encoded protein is CASSRWTGTNTGELFF. The chain employs TRBV7-9 and TRBJ2-2, with 8 bases lining up with TRBD1. After removal of 5 bases from V and 0 bases from J, the junction contained 5 bases not matched to a gene. The length of the CDR3 is 16 residues. In germline, CDR1 is SEHNR, CDR2 FQNEAQ (reference sequence).

The V call is TRBV11-2, the J call TRBJ2-2; 8 bases align to TRBD1. The CDR3 has 15 amino acids. V shed 0 bases and J 5 bases; nucleotides not matched to a gene: 2. The germline V gene has CDR1 SGHAT and CDR2 FQNNGV. Here the CDR3 DNA reads TGTGCCAGCAGCTTAGAATGGACAGGGACCGGGGAGCTGTTTTTT. Translating it yields CASSLEWTGTGELFF.

The V call is TRBV5-6, the J call TRBJ1-6; maybe TRBD1 (6 bases). The CDR3 totals 14 residues. The V gene lost 4 bases and the J gene lost 3 bases, with 8 bases spanning the gap. Per germline, CDR1 SGHDT and CDR2 YYEEEE. The CDR3 coding sequence is TGTGCCAGCAGCACCAGGGGCTATAATTCACCCCTCCACTTT. This gives the protein CASSTRGYNSPLHF.

This clone was detected only once. The genes are TRBV6-5 and TRBJ1-3, with unresolved D. The CDR3 loop spans 14 amino acids. V dropped 5 bases and J dropped 0 bases, with 8 bases sitting between them. CDR1 and CDR2 (germline): MNHEY, SVGAGI. The CDR3 protein is CASSPGISGNTIYF. The CDR3 nucleotides read TGTGCCAGCAGTCCGGGAATCTCTGGAAACACCATATATTTT.

Only a few counts were recorded for this clone. The junction differs from germline at one of its ends, possibly a read error. The J gene is TRBJ2-3, the V gene TRBV11-2, with 12 nucleotides matching TRBD1. The CDR3 extends over 13 amino acids. Germline V gives CDR1 SGHAT, CDR2 FQNNGV. The CDR3 DNA sequence: TGTGCCAGCAGCTTATTGCGGGACAGGGGGCGTTCATTT. As protein: CASSLLRDRGRSF.